This entry describes one T cell receptor (beta chain). Its antigen is as yet unknown. CDR1 is SGHRS, CDR2 YFSETQ, per germline. This CDR3 spans 15 amino acids. The ends were cut back, 0 bases at V and 1 base at J, with 7 bases in the middle. This sample stems from a study of glioma-infiltrating T cells after dendritic cell vaccination. Study-wide background: Dendritic cells derived from monocytes and pulsed with autologous tumor lysate formed the vaccine.

General study findings and limits: Estimated pretreatment TIL content predicted outcome after dendritic cell vaccination.

The time point here: after dendritic cell vaccination, including at tumor progression/relapse. Sequenced by immunoSEQ multiplex PCR; TCRdb stores in-frame clones only, minus some. The sample holds around 78,000 clones, around 86% seen once. This TCR came from a human donor with glioblastoma. Sample: blood, taken after dendritic cell vaccination. The chain uses TRBV5-1 and TRBJ2-2; D is possibly TRBD1 (6 bases). The DNA of the CDR3 is TGCGCCAGCAGCTTGGACAGGGTGAACACCGGGGAGCTGTTTTTT. Protein: CASSLDRVNTGELFF. Looking up the rest from reference TRBV5-1 and TRBJ2-2 gives the full variable domain: KAGVTQTPRYLIKTRGQQVTLSCSPISGHRSVSWYQQTPGQGLQFLFEYFSETQRNKGNFPGRFSGRQFSNSRSEMNVSTLELGDSALYLCASSLDRVNTGELFFGEGSRLTVL.